This T cell receptor beta chain derives from a study of blood T cell repertoires in COVID-19. Study overall: Material from acute and convalescent COVID-19 was sourced from the United States, Italy and Spain. In each case, the material was cDNA or gDNA derived from T cells, B-cell-depleted T cells, or PBMCs.

CDR1 is SGDLS, CDR2 YYNGEE, per germline. With 3 bases removed from V and 9 bases from J, the gap between germline ends came to 10 bases. The CDR3 extends over 12 amino acids. Enrolment of Seattle patients took place during active infection, and they were followed longitudinally. Assay used: immunoSEQ multiplex PCR; TCRdb lists only in-frame clones, some missing. The sample consists of more than 200,000 clones, 75% to 90% of them appearing once. Sequences were obtained from peripheral blood. The chain carries TRBV9 and TRBJ2-1; possibly TRBD2 for D (6 bases). The source is an elderly woman with COVID-19, enrolled during active disease. The CDR3 sequence: CASSAGTGEQFF. The CDR3 region has the DNA TGTGCCAGCAGCGCTGGGACTGGTGAGCAGTTCTTC.